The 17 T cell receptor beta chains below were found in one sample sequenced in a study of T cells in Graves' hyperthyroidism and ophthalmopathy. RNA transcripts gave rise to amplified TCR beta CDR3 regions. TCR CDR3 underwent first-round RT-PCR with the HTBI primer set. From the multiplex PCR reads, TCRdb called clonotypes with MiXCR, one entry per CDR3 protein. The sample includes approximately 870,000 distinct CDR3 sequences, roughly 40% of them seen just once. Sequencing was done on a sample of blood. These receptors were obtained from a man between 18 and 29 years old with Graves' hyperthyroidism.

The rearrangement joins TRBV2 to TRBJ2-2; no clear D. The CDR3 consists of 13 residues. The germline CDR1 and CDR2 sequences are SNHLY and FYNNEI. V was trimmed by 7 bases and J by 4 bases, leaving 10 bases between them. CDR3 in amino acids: CASTHPGTGELFF. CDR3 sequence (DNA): TGTGCCAGCACCCATCCTGGCACCGGGGAGCTGTTTTTT.

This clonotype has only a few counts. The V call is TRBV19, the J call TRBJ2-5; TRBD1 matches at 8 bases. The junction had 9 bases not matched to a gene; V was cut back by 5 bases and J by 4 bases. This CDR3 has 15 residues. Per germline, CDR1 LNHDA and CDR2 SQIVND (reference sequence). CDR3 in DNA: TGTGCCAGTAGTCGAGAGGGCAGGGGGCGAGAGACCCAGTACTTC. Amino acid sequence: CASSREGRGRETQYF.

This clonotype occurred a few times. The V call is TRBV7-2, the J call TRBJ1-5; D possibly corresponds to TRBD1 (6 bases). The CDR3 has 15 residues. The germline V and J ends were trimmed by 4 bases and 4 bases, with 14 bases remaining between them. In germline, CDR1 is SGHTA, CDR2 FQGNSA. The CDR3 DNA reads TGTGCCAGCAGCTCGCAGGGGATAGGGAATCAGCCCCAGCATTTT. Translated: CASSSQGIGNQPQHF.

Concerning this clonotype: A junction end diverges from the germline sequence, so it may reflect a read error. DNA of the CDR3: TGTGCCAGCATCGACCGGGGGATACTGGTTTTT. Protein product: CASIDRGILVF. The rearrangement uses TRBV2 and TRBJ1-4; TRBD1 might be the D (5 bases). This CDR3 is 11 amino acids long. Germline V gives CDR1 SNHLY, CDR2 FYNNEI.

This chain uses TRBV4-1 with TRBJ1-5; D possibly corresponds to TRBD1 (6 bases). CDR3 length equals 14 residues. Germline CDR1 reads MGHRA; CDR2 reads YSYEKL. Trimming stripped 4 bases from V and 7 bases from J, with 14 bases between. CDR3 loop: CASSLGQIGQPQHF. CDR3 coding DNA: TGCGCCAGCAGCCTTGGACAGATAGGGCAGCCCCAGCATTTT.

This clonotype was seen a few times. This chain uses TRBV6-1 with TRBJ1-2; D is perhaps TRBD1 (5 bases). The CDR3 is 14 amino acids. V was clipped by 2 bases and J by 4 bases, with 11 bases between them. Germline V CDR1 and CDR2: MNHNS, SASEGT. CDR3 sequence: CASSESDGTYGYTF. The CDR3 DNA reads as TGTGCCAGCAGTGAATCGGACGGGACCTATGGCTACACCTTC.

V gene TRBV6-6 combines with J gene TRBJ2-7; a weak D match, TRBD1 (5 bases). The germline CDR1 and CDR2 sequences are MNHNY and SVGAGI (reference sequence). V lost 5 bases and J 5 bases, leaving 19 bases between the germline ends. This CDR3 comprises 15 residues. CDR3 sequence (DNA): TGTGCCAGCAGTCCGGGTCGGGCAGGGTTTAACGAGCAGTACTTC. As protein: CASSPGRAGFNEQYF.

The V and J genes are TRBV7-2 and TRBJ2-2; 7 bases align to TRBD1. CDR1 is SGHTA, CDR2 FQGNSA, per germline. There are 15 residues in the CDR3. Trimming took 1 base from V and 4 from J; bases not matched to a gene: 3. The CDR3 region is CASSLGWTGTGELFF. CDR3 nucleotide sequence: TGTGCCAGCAGCTTAGGCTGGACAGGCACCGGGGAGCTGTTTTTT. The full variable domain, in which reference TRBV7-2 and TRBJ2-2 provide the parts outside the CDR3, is GAGVSQSPSNKVTEKGKDVELRCDPISGHTALYWYRQSLGQGLEFLIYFQGNSAPDKSGLPSDRFSAERTGGSVSTLTIQRTQQEDSAVYLCASSLGWTGTGELFFGEGSRLTVL.

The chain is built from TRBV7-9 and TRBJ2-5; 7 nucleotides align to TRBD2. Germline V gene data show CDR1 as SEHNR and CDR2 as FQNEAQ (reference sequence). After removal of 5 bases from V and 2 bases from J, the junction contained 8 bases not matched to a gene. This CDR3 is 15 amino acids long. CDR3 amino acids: CASSESGLRQETQYF. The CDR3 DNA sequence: TGTGCCAGCAGCGAGTCGGGACTACGACAAGAGACCCAGTACTTC.

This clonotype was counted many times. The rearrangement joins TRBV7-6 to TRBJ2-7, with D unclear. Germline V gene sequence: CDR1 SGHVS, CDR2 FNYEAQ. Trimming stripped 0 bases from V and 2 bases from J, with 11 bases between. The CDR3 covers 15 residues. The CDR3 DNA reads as TGTGCCAGCAGCTTAGCTCAGGTAGCTACCTACGAGCAGTACTTC. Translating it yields CASSLAQVATYEQYF.

In DNA form, the CDR3 reads TGTGCCAGCAGCCCCTCTACGAGGAAGGCTAACTATGGCTACACCTTC. Residues: CASSPSTRKANYGYTF. V usage is TRBV7-9 and J usage is TRBJ1-2; no firm D call. The CDR3 sequence is 16 residues long. Germline assignment: CDR1 SEHNR and CDR2 FQNEAQ (reference sequence). The V end lost 5 bases, the J end lost 0 bases, and 16 bases lay between the germline ends. Supplemented by reference TRBV7-9 and TRBJ1-2, the full variable domain reads DTGVSQNPRHKITKRGQNVTFRCDPISEHNRLYWYRQTLGQGPEFLTYFQNEAQLEKSRLLSDRFSAERPKGSFSTLEIQRTEQGDSAMYLCASSPSTRKANYGYTFGSGTRLTVV.

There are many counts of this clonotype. CDR3 amino acids: CASSLGHETQYF. DNA of the CDR3: TGTGCCAGCAGCCTGGGGCACGAGACCCAGTACTTC. This chain connects TRBV7-2 to TRBJ2-5; perhaps TRBD1 as D (5 bases). The length of the CDR3 is 12 residues. Trimming stripped 5 bases from V and 5 bases from J, with 9 bases between. Germline loops: CDR1 SGHTA, CDR2 FQGNSA.

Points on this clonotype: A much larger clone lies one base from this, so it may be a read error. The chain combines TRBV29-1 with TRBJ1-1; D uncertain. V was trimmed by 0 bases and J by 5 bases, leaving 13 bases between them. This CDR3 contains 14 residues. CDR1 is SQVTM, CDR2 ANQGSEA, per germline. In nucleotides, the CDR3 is TGCAGCGTTGAAGATCTTGAGGTTGGGACTGAAGCTTTCTTT. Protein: CSVEDLEVGTEAFF.

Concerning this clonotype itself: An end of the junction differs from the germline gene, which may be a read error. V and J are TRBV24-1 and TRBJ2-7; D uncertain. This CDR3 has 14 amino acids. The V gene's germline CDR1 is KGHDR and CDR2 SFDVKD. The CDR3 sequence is CASSAYPNSYEQYF. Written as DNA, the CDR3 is TGTGCCAGCAGTGCCTACCCCAACTCCTACGAGCAGTACTTC.

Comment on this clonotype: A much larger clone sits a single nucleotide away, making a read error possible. The CDR3 is CASSDSSGGEETQYF. CDR3 sequence (DNA): TGTGCCAGCAGTGACAGTAGCGGGGGTGAAGAGACCCAGTACTTC. The chain links TRBV12-3 or TRBV12-4 to TRBJ2-5; 9 bases align to TRBD2. The V segment lost 5 bases and the J segment 3 bases; nucleotides outside the gene matches: 7. The CDR3 contains 15 residues.

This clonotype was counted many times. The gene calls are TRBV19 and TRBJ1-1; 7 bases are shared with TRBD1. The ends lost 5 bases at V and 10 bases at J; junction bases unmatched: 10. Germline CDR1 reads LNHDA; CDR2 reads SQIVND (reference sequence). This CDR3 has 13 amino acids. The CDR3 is CASSVQGTDRAFF. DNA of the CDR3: TGTGCCAGTAGTGTCCAAGGGACAGATCGAGCTTTCTTT.

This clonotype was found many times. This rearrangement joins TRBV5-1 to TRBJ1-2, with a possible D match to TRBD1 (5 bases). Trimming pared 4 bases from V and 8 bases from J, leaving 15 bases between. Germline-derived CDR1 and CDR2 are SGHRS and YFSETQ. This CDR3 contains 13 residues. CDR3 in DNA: TGCGCCAGCAGCCTTACGGGGCAGCGAGGCTACACCTTC. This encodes CASSLTGQRGYTF.